Shown below are 22 T cell receptor beta chains from a single sample sequenced in a study of Ad26.COV2.S vaccination and SARS-CoV-2 variants. Treatment defined: roughly 19 received Ad26.COV2.S at low or high dose, single or two shots; 5 received placebo; per-sample allocation not given. Collection of samples fell on day 63 after the first vaccine or placebo injection. Profiled with immunoSEQ multiplex PCR; TCRdb holds only in-frame clones, not every one. The sample records over 400,000 clones, about 88% being singletons. The specimen was peripheral blood, collected in a trial of Ad26.COV2.S vaccine versus placebo. The receptor set was obtained from a person between 18 and 60 years old who received the Ad26.COV2.S COVID-19 vaccine or a placebo.

The CDR3 DNA reads as TGTGCCAGTAGCGGGAGGCGGAATGAGCAGTTCTTC. Translating it yields CASSGRRNEQFF. The V and J genes are TRBV19 and TRBJ2-1; 7 nucleotides agree with TRBD2. Trimming cost V 6 bases and J 7 bases; bases outside gene matches: 3. From germline, CDR1 is LNHDA and CDR2 SQIVND (reference sequence). The CDR3 extends over 12 amino acids.

V usage is TRBV20-1 and J usage is TRBJ2-2; D remains unclear. The CDR3 contains 14 residues. V was cut by 3 bases and J by 5 bases, with 13 bases left in between. Germline V gene data show CDR1 as DFQATT and CDR2 as SNEGSKA (reference sequence). The CDR3: CSASPRRETGELFF. The CDR3 DNA reads TGCAGTGCTAGTCCCAGGAGAGAGACCGGGGAGCTGTTTTTT.

The genes are TRBV7-3 and TRBJ2-5; tentative D call: TRBD1 (6 bases). Looked up from germline, CDR1 is SGHTA and CDR2 is FQGTGA. Trimming took off 5 bases at V and 5 bases at J, with 12 bases between the two ends. CDR3 length: 13 residues. DNA for the CDR3: TGTGCCAGCAGCCGCACAGGGTCTGAGACCCAGTACTTC. Its translation: CASSRTGSETQYF.

This clone appeared a single time. V is TRBV19 and J is TRBJ1-5; a weak D match, TRBD1 (6 bases). CDR3 length: 15 residues. Deletions cut 3 bases from V and 4 bases from J, with 13 bases between. The V gene's germline CDR1 is LNHDA and CDR2 SQIVND (reference sequence). Here the CDR3 DNA reads TGTGCCAGTAGTATTTGGTTAGGGGGGAATCAGCCCCAGCATTTT. Translated: CASSIWLGGNQPQHF.

The J gene is TRBJ2-5, the V gene TRBV7-2; 8 bases are a match to TRBD2. The germline V gene has CDR1 SGHTA and CDR2 FQGNSA. V lost 1 base, J lost 1 base, and 2 bases stayed unmatched. The CDR3 runs 15 residues. This chain's CDR3 is CASSLVAGTQETQYF. For the CDR3, the DNA is TGTGCCAGCAGCTTAGTAGCGGGGACCCAAGAGACCCAGTACTTC.

This chain joins TRBV7-3 and TRBJ2-2; no reliable D call. V was pared by 5 bases and J by 8 bases, with 12 bases between. The CDR3 loop spans 13 amino acids. The germline gives CDR1 SGHTA, CDR2 FQGTGA. The CDR3 region is CASSTGHGGELFF. The DNA for the CDR3 is TGTGCCAGCAGCACGGGTCACGGAGGGGAGCTGTTTTTT. Combining the CDR3 with reference TRBV7-3 and TRBJ2-2 gives the whole variable domain GAGVSQTPSNKVTEKGKYVELRCDPISGHTALYWYRQSLGQGPEFLIYFQGTGAADDSGLPNDRFFAVRPEGSVSTLKIQRTERGDSAVYLCASSTGHGGELFFGEGSRLTVL.

The chain joins TRBV6-1 to TRBJ1-4; D is ambiguous. The CDR3 runs to 12 residues. In germline, CDR1 is MNHNS, CDR2 SASEGT. Trimming pared 3 bases from V and 7 bases from J, leaving 6 bases between. The CDR3, as DNA: TGTGCCAGCAGTGACCACGGTGAAAAACTGTTTTTT. This gives the protein CASSDHGEKLFF.

CDR3: CSASRRMNTEAFF. The DNA for the CDR3 is TGCAGTGCTAGTAGGCGGATGAACACTGAAGCTTTCTTT. The chain employs TRBV20-1 and TRBJ1-1; no clear D gene. Germline V gene lookup returns CDR1 DFQATT and CDR2 SNEGSKA (reference sequence). The CDR3 is 13 residues long. With 3 bases removed from V and 0 bases from J, the gap between germline ends came to 8 bases.

The chain joins TRBV28 to TRBJ1-2; D may be TRBD1 (5 bases). CDR1 is MDHEN, CDR2 SYDVKM, per germline. The germline V and J ends were trimmed by 2 bases and 4 bases, with 14 bases remaining between them. CDR3 length equals 15 residues. The CDR3 nucleotides read TGTGCCAGCAGTTTAGTAGGGGTCCCCTCCTATGGCTACACCTTC. It encodes CASSLVGVPSYGYTF.

This clone was counted a single time. This chain uses TRBV7-3 with TRBJ2-1; TRBD2 agrees at 13 bases. J gave up 7 bases and V 4 bases, and 4 bases lay outside the gene matches. Germline CDR1 reads SGHTA; CDR2 reads FQGTGA. The length of the CDR3 is 15 residues. CDR3: CASSYPGLAGNEQFF. CDR3 nucleotides: TGTGCCAGCAGCTATCCGGGACTAGCGGGAAATGAGCAGTTCTTC.

The rearrangement uses TRBV5-1 and TRBJ1-3, with D perhaps matching TRBD1 (5 bases). V shed 0 bases and J shed 0 bases, with 13 bases lying between them. Germline CDR1 SGHRS, CDR2 YFSETQ. This CDR3 has 17 residues. The chain's CDR3 is CASSLAPGTASGNTIYF. The CDR3 coding sequence is TGCGCCAGCAGCTTGGCCCCCGGGACGGCCTCTGGAAACACCATATATTTT.

The chain has TRBV19 and TRBJ1-2; D is perhaps TRBD1 (5 bases). Trimming cost V 7 bases and J 5 bases, with 14 bases left between them. The length of the CDR3 is 13 residues. Germline V lookup: CDR1 LNHDA, CDR2 SQIVND (reference sequence). The CDR3 nucleotides read TGTGCCAGTAAAACCGGGACCTCTTATGGCTACACCTTC. It codes for CASKTGTSYGYTF.

The rearrangement links TRBV24-1 to TRBJ1-1; D not resolved. This CDR3 comprises 11 residues. The V end was cut by 9 bases, the J end by 7 bases, with 11 bases between. The germline CDR1 and CDR2 sequences are KGHDR and SFDVKD. The CDR3 sequence is CATGERLEAFF. The CDR3 coding sequence is TGTGCCACCGGAGAGCGGCTTGAAGCTTTCTTT.

The chain uses TRBV7-8 and TRBJ1-1; D remains unclear. The CDR3 sequence is 13 residues long. The germline CDR1 and CDR2 sequences are SGHVS and FQNEAQ. V lost 3 bases and J lost 3, with 8 bases in between. CDR3 nucleotides: TGTGCCAGCAGCTTGACATCAGACACTGAAGCTTTCTTT. As protein: CASSLTSDTEAFF.

The rearrangement links TRBV28 to TRBJ2-1; 8 bases map to TRBD2. The V segment lost 7 bases and the J segment 9 bases; nucleotides outside the gene matches: 8. Per germline, CDR1 MDHEN and CDR2 SYDVKM. The CDR3 is 13 residues long. The CDR3 bases are TGTGCCAGCACCTTCCTCCGGGGGGGTGAGCAGTTCTTC. Translated: CASTFLRGGEQFF.

This rearrangement joins TRBV9 to TRBJ2-5, with 7 positions matching TRBD1. Trimming took 7 bases from V and 4 from J; bases not matched to a gene: 10. In germline, CDR1 is SGDLS, CDR2 YYNGEE. The CDR3 runs to 14 residues. Written as DNA, the CDR3 is TGTGCCAGCGATCGGCAGGGGGTTTCAGAGACCCAGTACTTC. This gives the protein CASDRQGVSETQYF.

This clone has just one count. In DNA form, the CDR3 reads TGTGCCAGCAGCCGCGGGGGTGAGCAGTTCTTC. Amino acid sequence: CASSRGGEQFF. The rearrangement uses TRBV7-3 and TRBJ2-1, with 7 bases identical to TRBD2. CDR3 length: 11 residues. V shed 5 bases, J shed 9 bases, and the junction held 1 base outside the gene matches. The germline V gene encodes CDR1 SGHTA and CDR2 FQGTGA.

This sequence joins TRBV6-5 and TRBJ2-2; D gene unclear. Trimming left V 2 bases short and J 6 bases short, with 13 bases between. The CDR3 length is 15 residues. CDR1 is MNHEY and CDR2 is SVGAGI in the germline V gene. The CDR3, as DNA: TGTGCCAGCAGTTACCAGCCAAATGTCGCCGGGGAGCTGTTTTTT. Translating gives CASSYQPNVAGELFF.

This rearrangement joins TRBV25-1 to TRBJ2-2; no definite D call. This CDR3 has 11 residues. Germline assignment: CDR1 MGHDK and CDR2 SYGVNS. V shed 7 bases and J shed 6 bases, with 6 bases lying between them. The CDR3, as DNA: TGTGCCAGCATCGACTCCGGGGAGCTGTTTTTT. It yields the protein CASIDSGELFF.

The CDR3 bases are TGTGCCAGCAGCACATCTGTCGGGGGGCCGTTTAGTGGAGAGACCCAGTACTTC. Its protein product is CASSTSVGGPFSGETQYF. This chain uses TRBV13 with TRBJ2-5; tentatively, D is TRBD2 (7 bases). Trimming removed 5 bases from V and 4 bases from J, with 26 bases in between. CDR3 size: 18 residues. The germline gives CDR1 PRHDT, CDR2 FYEKMQ (reference sequence).

The chain uses TRBV18 and TRBJ1-4; TRBD1 might be the D (6 bases). V lost 3 bases to trimming and J lost 7 bases, with 15 bases between them. Germline V gene lookup returns CDR1 KGHSH and CDR2 LQKENI. The CDR3 runs to 15 residues. The CDR3 DNA reads TGTGCCAGCTCACCCGTGGGCAGGGGAGGTGAAAAACTGTTTTTT. This translates into CASSPVGRGGEKLFF.

The chain carries TRBV5-4 and TRBJ1-1, with D unclear. CDR3 length equals 13 residues. Trimming shortened V by 3 bases and J by 4 bases, and 10 bases separated the two germline ends. The germline CDR1 and CDR2 sequences are SGHNT and YYREEE (reference sequence). CDR3 bases: TGTGCCAGCAGCTACAAGATGGGCACTGAAGCTTTCTTT. Translating gives CASSYKMGTEAFF.